This TCR beta chain stems from a study of response to subunit inactivated influenza vaccine. TCRdb reanalysed the RT-PCR reads using MiXCR and keeps one entry per CDR3 protein. The table shows 150,000 or so distinct CDR3 sequences, with over 8.5% occurring only once. The source was CD8+ T cells sorted from PBMCs, collected around 2 years after vaccination. The source of this sequence is a man between 50 and 69 years old who received an inactivated influenza vaccine.

Here the CDR3 DNA reads TGTGCCAGCAGTTTAATAGGCACTAACTATGGCTACACCTTC. Translated, it gives CASSLIGTNYGYTF. This rearrangement joins TRBV27 to TRBJ1-2, with no clear D. V lost 2 bases to trimming and J lost 0 bases, with 7 bases between them. CDR3 length equals 14 residues. Germline V gene data show CDR1 as MNHEY and CDR2 as SMNVEV (reference sequence).